This T cell receptor (beta chain) was captured in a study of cytomegalovirus exposure and HLA in healthy donors (dated by TCRdb to 2016 to 2017). In terms of the full investigation: An earlier analysis of roughly 500 of the donors reported approximately 300 Gb of sequence data and around 110 million unique TCR beta sequences obtained from about 180 million T cells. Among the roughly 390 genotyped donors, 75% to 90% belonged to the genetic ancestry cluster associated with self-reported Caucasian donors. A later analysis re-analyzed previously published TCR beta repertoires from hundreds of donors and added high-resolution HLA genotyping to study TCR occurrence patterns. The study combined high-throughput TCR immunosequencing, statistical association of individual TCRs with disease status, and machine learning to predict cytomegalovirus infection status. Rather than drawing on any new phenotypic data, the later analysis identified candidate immune exposures from TCR beta sequences and the way those sequences occurred across donors. Donor age, sex, ethnicity and CMV serostatus were compiled together with the repertoire data. Because of strong linkage in the cohort, four or five DR-DQ haplotypes were treated as single units for association and clustering. Using immunosequencing, the study profiled T cell repertoires from 666 subjects and related those repertoires to cytomegalovirus serostatus. Along with the approximately 700-subject first cohort, a separate validation cohort of approximately 110 different subjects was used. On average, about 240,000 unique TCR beta nucleotide sequences were sequenced per donor among more than 350 genotyped donors of the cohort, with around 19% of those sequences being non-productive. Every repertoire in the discovery cohort had been generated on one and the same sequencing platform. About 330 gigabases of sequencing data and around 80 million unique TCR sequences made up an early release that covered nearly 650 HLA-typed donors. In a later genetic analysis, genome-wide SNP genotypes for about 55% of the roughly 700 donors were used, and that subset was treated as a discovery cohort. Typing coverage differed by locus: A, B, C, DRB1 and DQB1 were typed in about 629-630 donors, DQA1 in 522, DPA1 in around 580, and DPB1 in 450 to 490. Class I and class II HLA loci were covered by the typing at four-digit resolution. The study aimed to test whether signatures of past pathogen exposure could be identified by cataloging public T cell receptors. An earlier analysis of approximately 640 of the donors applied high-throughput TCR beta sequencing to assess whether each TCR beta V gene segment acted as functional or pseudogenic.

There are a few counts of this clone. Its antigen is still unknown. Per-base quality was not reported, and no clone a single base away is much larger than it. On the study overall, not on this receptor specifically: Several of the top co-occurrence clusters appeared to be linked to parvovirus B19, influenza, CMV and Epstein-Barr virus, according to a later analysis. A further reported finding was that TCR beta sequences accurately predicted the HLA-A and HLA-B alleles for most subjects in the first cohort. The presence/absence analyses assumed that sequencing depth was roughly uniform across donors, and that assumption may not be true. Assigning TCR associations to individual alleles was difficult when HLA alleles, especially DR and DQ, strongly co-occurred. Broadly in line with IMGT annotations, most TCR beta V segments showed up in productive rearrangements about 87% or about 30% of the time in an earlier analysis of some 590 of the donors. Immune exposure information for the cohort was limited to CMV serostatus. At a false discovery rate of 0.05, a later analysis linked fewer than 20,000 TCR beta sequences to specific HLA alleles. Because some donors lacked HLA typing at each locus, the association tests relied only on the typed subset. The authors suggested that the approach could potentially be generalized to other disease states and immunological phenotypes. Because counts were too low, 15 to 20 rarely observed V segments, including chromosome 9 orphons, were excluded from the earlier analysis of 587 of the donors. In a later genetic analysis, fewer N-insertions in productive TCRs were reported among donors in an Asian-associated ancestry cluster than the roughly 700-donor mean. Linkage disequilibrium might explain the correlated functional status among segregating V segments, but an unknown experimental factor could not be excluded. The classifier was reported to diagnose cytomegalovirus status with high specificity and sensitivity in both the original cohort and the validation cohort. A later analysis found that TCR association rates varied across HLA loci, with DRB1 alleles showing the most associated TCRs and HLA-C alleles the fewest. Most TCR sequences were observed very rarely across donors, whereas some public TCRs were present in many individuals. In a later analysis, HLA-associated TCR beta chains were found to be more clonally expanded and to have lower generation probabilities than equally common non-associated chains. A group of highly shared sequence variants was considered likely to be a technical artifact of the sequencing pipeline. The study listed over 150 TCR beta chains as associated with cytomegalovirus. The cohort was sequenced for TCR beta chains only, and without alpha or paired-chain data the features that could be detected were limited. A later analysis found that most CMV-associated TCR beta chains appeared HLA-restricted, with HLA associations seemingly driven largely by CMV exposure. A few of the identified cytomegalovirus-associated TCR beta chains were confirmed in vitro to be specific for cytomegalovirus antigens. An association between a missense DCLRE1C variant and V-gene and J-gene trimming of TCR beta chains was found in a later genetic analysis and replicated in an independent cohort.

The cohort comprised around 690 healthy bone marrow donors. Cohort members were all nominally healthy when sampled, although unrecorded immune exposures were likely present. The donor was CMV seronegative and was included in the group of a few hundred seronegative cohort members. Every donor gave a peripheral blood sample, and the peripheral blood mononuclear cells from that sample were used for TCR beta sequencing. Genomic DNA was extracted from the blood cell samples with the Qiagen DNeasy Blood Extraction Kit. Library method: the immunoSEQ multiplex PCR assay. For the multiplex PCR, a mixture combining 60 forward primers for TCR Vbeta segments and 13 reverse primers for TCR Jbeta segments was used. The CDR3 region of rearranged TCR beta genes was amplified from genomic DNA by a multiplex PCR assay. On the Illumina HiSeq System, the amplified TCR beta libraries were sequenced as 87-base-pair reads. The original methods were these. A later analysis tallied some 79 million unique TCR beta chains across the 666 repertoires, and about 12 million of those chains were shared by two or more donors. To remove PCR and sequencing errors, raw reads were error-corrected and collapsed into unique sequences using a nearest-neighbor algorithm that merged closely related sequences. CDR3 sequences were aligned to IMGT reference sequences to assign V, D and J gene segments. Each retained sequence needed at least a six-nucleotide match to both a V gene segment and a J gene segment. Rearrangements were called productive when the CDR3 lacked stop codons and stayed in frame with V and J; all others were non-productive. CDR3 was defined according to IMGT convention as the region running from the second conserved V-encoded cysteine to the conserved J-encoded phenylalanine. In an earlier analysis of 550 to 650 of the donors, sequences lacking an unambiguous match to a single V gene segment were excluded. An earlier analysis of around 600 of the donors classified V segments as functional when productive rearrangements were above 56.7% and as segregating when the standard deviation between donors was above 5%. A statistical classification framework was developed to diagnose cytomegalovirus status using the catalog of TCR beta chain sequences. In a later analysis, V and J genes were assigned by comparing TCR nucleotide sequences against IMGT/GENE-DB human TR gene sequences. The TCRdist pipeline was used in a later analysis to assign CDR3 sequences and most-parsimonious VDJ recombination scenarios. In a later analysis, each TCR beta chain was defined by its CDR3 amino acid sequence together with its V-gene family, and reads lacking a unique V-gene family were excluded. In a later analysis, nearly 600 highly shared, low-generation-probability nucleotide sequences were removed to address suspected cross-contamination and a sequencing artifact. A later analysis calculated a clonal expansion index for each public chain from normalized within-repertoire ranks of inferred template counts. In a later analysis, generation probabilities were computed using a VDJ recombination model fitted to out-of-frame rearrangements, and the results were checked against IGoR. In a later analysis, hypergeometric tests were used to score TCR-TCR, TCR-HLA and TCR-CMV co-occurrence, with a repertoire-size bias correction applied to TCR pairs. To estimate false discovery rates, a later analysis permuted the HLA or CMV assignments 20 times. In a later analysis, co-occurring TCRs were grouped using DBSCAN, and TCRdist sequence similarity was added for clustering within HLA-allele-positive subsets. Repertoires with fewer than 30,000 or more than 120,000 public chains, plus five repertoires with anomalous nucleotide sharing, were excluded from co-occurrence clustering. TCRdb provides this immuneACCESS table in a form limited to in-frame rearrangements. Some clones are lacking; in checked studies, under half of them reflect an unresolved V gene, and why the rest are absent is not known. From that table come the V and J calls and clone size; the DNA was used to work out D and trimming. The table for this sample lists some 150,000 clones; around 75% of them were counted only once. The top ten clonotypes cover around 3.4% of the sample.

The sequence was collected from a man aged 35 to 55 in good health and CMV-seronegative. Sequenced material: PBMCs.

This receptor has the CDR3 CASSELGQGKNNEQFF. The DNA sequence is given as TGTGCCAGCAGTGAATTGGGACAGGGAAAGAACAATGAGCAGTTCTTC. The V gene is TRBV25-1 and the J gene is TRBJ2-1, with 9 central nucleotides matching TRBD1. The CDR1 and CDR2 encoded by the germline V gene are MGHDK and SYGVNS. CDR3 length: 16 amino acids, cysteine to phenylalanine. The read is trimmed to its CDR3 DNA, 48 bases read in frame from base 1. Trimming removed 1 base from V and 5 bases from J; the gene matches leave 6 bases unexplained.